The rows below give T cell receptor beta chains drawn from one sample of a study of blood T cell repertoires in COVID-19. Using immunoSEQ multiplex PCR, the repertoire was profiled, and TCRdb retains in-frame clones only, with some absent. The table shows 400,000 to 550,000 clones, with about 85% occurring only once. The sequenced sample was PBMCs or T cells enriched from blood (not recorded which). The receptors were sampled from a woman between 18 and 30 years old with acute COVID-19. Both conserved end residues are part of each CDR3. The order of the fields is V gene, D gene, clone size, J gene, CDR3 protein, CDR3 DNA. A D gene is named only where the DNA matches it firmly. The listing skips clone size in some rows; elsewhere it reads once, few, many or a size class.

>TRBV3-1/TRBV3-2|.|.|TRBJ1-1
CASSRSRGDTEAFF
TGTGCCAGCAGCAGAAGTCGGGGAGATACTGAAGCTTTCTTT
>TRBV10-1|TRBD2|.|TRBJ2-3
CASSAERGGRDTQYF
TGCGCCAGCAGTGCGGAGCGGGGGGGCCGGGATACGCAGTATTTT
>TRBV28|TRBD1|.|TRBJ1-6
CATTGDSDSPLHF
TGTGCCACCACCGGGGACAGTGATTCACCCCTCCACTTT
>TRBV19|TRBD1|.|TRBJ1-6
CASSIWDSSYNSPLHF
TGTGCCAGTAGTATATGGGACAGCTCCTATAATTCACCCCTCCACTTT
>TRBV10-3|TRBD1|.|TRBJ1-6
CAISQGASRNSPLHF
TGTGCCATCAGCCAGGGGGCGAGTCGTAATTCACCCCTCCACTTT
>TRBV12-3/TRBV12-4|.|.|TRBJ2-5
CASTRSGEETQYF
TGTGCCAGCACGCGGTCCGGGGAAGAGACCCAGTACTTC
>TRBV4-1|.|.|TRBJ1-3
CASSQGSPGNTIYF
TGCGCCAGCAGCCAAGGAAGCCCAGGAAACACCATATATTTT
>TRBV11-2|.|once|TRBJ2-7
CASSFFTGVNYEQYF
TGTGCCAGCAGCTTTTTTACAGGAGTAAACTACGAGCAGTACTTC
>TRBV28|.|.|TRBJ2-7
CASSLSAPTAYEQYF
TGTGCCAGCAGTTTATCCGCCCCCACAGCCTACGAGCAGTACTTC
>TRBV10-3|.|few|TRBJ2-7
CAITQEGTPGGEQYF
TGTGCCATCACCCAAGAAGGGACTCCCGGAGGAGAGCAGTACTTC
>TRBV15|TRBD1|.|TRBJ1-2
CATWDRDGYTF
TGTGCCACCTGGGACAGGGATGGCTACACCTTC
>TRBV7-8|.|few|TRBJ2-5
CASSVRRTAQETQYF
TGTGCCAGCAGCGTCAGACGGACAGCGCAAGAGACCCAGTACTTC
>TRBV28|TRBD2|.|TRBJ2-7
CASSLSGFYEQYF
TGTGCCAGCAGCCTTAGCGGGTTCTACGAGCAGTACTTC
>TRBV5-1|.|.|TRBJ2-7
CASSSPGYEQYF
TGCGCCAGCAGCTCACCGGGCTACGAGCAGTACTTC
>TRBV7-2|TRBD2|.|TRBJ2-1
CASSPRGRGGYNEQFF
TGTGCCAGCAGCCCTCGGGGGCGGGGGGGCTACAATGAGCAGTTCTTC
>TRBV5-6|.|.|TRBJ2-2
CATGVGGTNTGELFF
TGTGCCACCGGGGTCGGGGGAACGAACACCGGGGAGCTGTTTTTT
>TRBV3-1/TRBV3-2|TRBD2|.|TRBJ2-7
CASSLASAGGYEQYF
TGTGCCAGCAGCCTCGCTTCGGCGGGGGGGTACGAGCAGTACTTC
>TRBV3-1/TRBV3-2|TRBD2|.|TRBJ2-7
CASSYVLAGVDEQYF
TGTGCCAGCAGTTACGTACTAGCGGGAGTTGACGAGCAGTACTTC
>TRBV10-3|TRBD2|.|TRBJ2-5
CAISETGLAGKETQYF
TGTGCCATCAGTGAGACGGGACTAGCGGGCAAAGAGACCCAGTACTTC
>TRBV7-2|.|few|TRBJ2-3
CASSGGAPDTQYF
TGTGCCAGCAGCGGGGGGGCACCCGATACGCAGTATTTT
>TRBV15|.|once|TRBJ2-7
CATSRDPSSKQYF
TGTGCCACCAGCAGAGATCCCTCTAGCAAGCAGTACTTC
>TRBV19|.|.|TRBJ1-3
CASIDSGNTIYF
TGTGCCAGTATCGACTCCGGAAACACCATATATTTT
>TRBV9|.|.|TRBJ2-7
CASSVRDTRIYEQYF
TGTGCCAGCAGCGTCCGGGACACCAGAATCTACGAGCAGTACTTC
>TRBV27|.|.|TRBJ1-3
CASRAGPRPSGNTIYF
TGTGCCAGCAGGGCGGGGCCGAGGCCGTCCGGAAACACCATATATTTT
>TRBV18|.|.|TRBJ1-1
CASSRLQGDTEAFF
TGTGCCAGCTCACGATTACAGGGTGACACTGAAGCTTTCTTT
>TRBV28|.|.|TRBJ1-4
CASSFQTNEKLFF
TGTGCCAGCAGTTTCCAAACTAATGAAAAACTGTTTTTT
>TRBV2|TRBD1|many|TRBJ2-5
CASSGTGGAETQYF
TGTGCCAGCAGCGGGACAGGGGGCGCAGAGACCCAGTACTTC
>TRBV19|.|once|TRBJ1-6
CASSIDGDSYNSPLHF
TGTGCCAGTAGTATTGACGGGGACTCCTATAATTCACCCCTCCACTTT
>TRBV6-5|.|few|TRBJ1-6
CASGTYNSPLHF
TGTGCCAGCGGGACATATAATTCACCCCTCCACTTT
>TRBV5-5|.|few|TRBJ1-2
CASSFQTNYGYTF
TGTGCCAGCAGCTTCCAGACTAACTATGGCTACACCTTC
>TRBV28|TRBD2|once|TRBJ2-7
CASSSAASGTNEQYF
TGTGCCAGCAGTTCAGCGGCTAGCGGGACTAACGAGCAGTACTTC
>TRBV19|TRBD2|.|TRBJ2-5
CASSRAGGWETQYF
TGTGCCAGTAGTAGAGCGGGGGGCTGGGAGACCCAGTACTTC
>TRBV11-2|.|.|TRBJ2-5
CASSLAETQYF
TGTGCCAGCAGCTTAGCGGAGACCCAGTACTTC
>TRBV9|TRBD1|.|TRBJ1-2
CASSDGQGNYGYTF
TGTGCCAGCAGCGACGGACAGGGAAACTATGGCTACACCTTC
>TRBV5-1|.|.|TRBJ2-7
CASSLELAGHYEQYF
TGCGCCAGCAGCTTGGAACTAGCAGGCCACTACGAGCAGTACTTC
>TRBV30|.|.|TRBJ2-5
CAWSRGWTETQYF
TGTGCCTGGAGTAGGGGCTGGACGGAGACCCAGTACTTC
>TRBV7-9|.|.|TRBJ1-4
CASSLETGGTNEKLFF
TGTGCCAGCAGCTTAGAGACAGGCGGGACTAATGAAAAACTGTTTTTT
>TRBV2|.|.|TRBJ2-2
CASSEKPGRGNTGELFF
TGTGCCAGCAGTGAAAAACCGGGCAGGGGGAACACCGGGGAGCTGTTTTTT
>TRBV10-1|TRBD2|.|TRBJ2-7
CASSEIASGEGEQYF
TGCGCCAGCAGTGAGATCGCTAGCGGGGAGGGAGAGCAGTACTTC
>TRBV13|TRBD2|once|TRBJ2-2
CASSSTSGVGGELFF
TGTGCCAGCAGCTCCACTAGCGGGGTTGGCGGGGAGCTGTTTTTT
>TRBV29-1|.|.|TRBJ1-2
CSVQGMDYGYTF
TGCAGCGTTCAGGGGATGGACTATGGCTACACCTTC
>TRBV6-5|TRBD1|.|TRBJ1-6
CASLRTGSGPLHF
TGTGCCAGCCTCCGGACAGGGAGTGGGCCCCTCCACTTT
>TRBV7-2|TRBD2|.|TRBJ2-7
CASSLVARGDYYEQYF
TGTGCCAGCAGCTTAGTGGCTAGAGGGGACTATTACGAGCAGTACTTC
>TRBV6-1|TRBD2|once|TRBJ2-7
CASSEARGSGGYEQYF
TGTGCCAGCAGTGAAGCACGGGGAAGCGGGGGATACGAGCAGTACTTC
>TRBV3-1/TRBV3-2|.|.|TRBJ1-2
CASSLTGGATNGYTF
TGTGCCAGCAGCCTTACGGGGGGGGCGACGAATGGCTACACCTTC
>TRBV9|.|.|TRBJ1-1
CASSVEQGGTEAFF
TGTGCCAGCAGCGTAGAACAGGGTGGCACTGAAGCTTTCTTT
>TRBV4-3|TRBD1|.|TRBJ1-2
CASSQDRTGSWDGYTF
TGCGCCAGCAGCCAAGACCGGACAGGGTCATGGGATGGCTACACCTTC
>TRBV5-4|TRBD1|.|TRBJ1-1
CASSLGQGVTEAFF
TGTGCCAGCAGCTTGGGACAGGGGGTGACTGAAGCTTTCTTT
>TRBV7-4|.|few|TRBJ2-7
CASSSWGRTYEQYF
TGTGCCAGCAGCTCCTGGGGGCGGACCTACGAGCAGTACTTC
>TRBV10-3|.|.|TRBJ2-3
CAISEGGSTDTQYF
TGTGCCATCAGTGAGGGCGGGAGCACAGATACGCAGTATTTT
>TRBV7-9|.|.|TRBJ2-1
CASSLYGQTARSYNEQFF
TGTGCCAGCAGCTTGTATGGCCAGACAGCCCGCTCCTACAATGAGCAGTTCTTC
>TRBV7-9|.|.|TRBJ1-1
CASSPWRGTEAFF
TGTGCCAGCAGCCCCTGGAGGGGCACTGAAGCTTTCTTT
>TRBV2|.|.|TRBJ2-7
CARGTGGSYEQYF
TGTGCCAGAGGCACGGGTGGATCCTACGAGCAGTACTTC